The T cell receptor beta chain under discussion was sequenced for a study of blood T cell repertoires in COVID-19. Some clones are missing from TCRdb's copy, which holds only in-frame ones; the method was immunoSEQ multiplex PCR. The sample yields about 250,000 clones, 86% seen once. CDR1 and CDR2 from the germline V gene are SGHRS and YFSETQ. Trimming removed 3 bases at V and 3 bases at J, with 6 bases between. CDR3 length: 12 amino acids. Sequencing input: peripheral blood. The clonotype originates from a woman in her twenties or thirties with active or convalescent COVID-19. The chain is built from TRBV5-1 and TRBJ2-5; no firm D call. CDR3 nucleotide sequence: TGCGCCAGCAGCTCGGAGAAAGAGACCCAGTACTTC. It encodes CASSSEKETQYF.